Included here is one T cell receptor beta chain sequence, with context. Its target is unknown. The sample originates from a study of shared clonotypes between healthy human individuals. Clones were read by immunoSEQ multiplex PCR, and TCRdb kept only the in-frame ones, dropping some. The top ten clones hold over 1.5% of a sample with about 2.2 million clones, over 85% of them seen once. Terminally differentiated effector memory CD45RA+ cells were excluded by CCR7 positive selection of CD45RO-negative cells. Regarding the study as a whole: The researchers took only blood, and tissue repertoires probably look different.

Looked up from germline, CDR1 is SGHRS and CDR2 is YFSETQ. CDR3 length: 14 residues. The V end was cut by 5 bases, the J end by 5 bases, with 14 bases between. This clonotype originated in a man younger than 35 in good health. Some clones in this sample may be carry-over from other donors' samples. This chain links TRBV5-1 with TRBJ2-1; a possible D gene is TRBD1 (6 bases). Sequencing input: naive CD8+ T cells from PBMCs. The CDR3 DNA is TGCGCCAGCAGTTGGATGGACAGACACAATGAGCAGTTCTTC. Translated: CASSWMDRHNEQFF.